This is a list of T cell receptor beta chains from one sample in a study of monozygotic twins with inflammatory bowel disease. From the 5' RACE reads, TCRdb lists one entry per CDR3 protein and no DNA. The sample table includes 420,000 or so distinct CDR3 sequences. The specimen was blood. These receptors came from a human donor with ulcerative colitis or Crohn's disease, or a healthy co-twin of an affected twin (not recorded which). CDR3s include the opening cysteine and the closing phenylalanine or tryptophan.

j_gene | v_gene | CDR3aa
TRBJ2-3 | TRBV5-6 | CASSLGPSLRTDTQYF
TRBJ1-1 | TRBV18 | CASSPRVNAEAFF
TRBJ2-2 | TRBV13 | CASCGGPGELFF
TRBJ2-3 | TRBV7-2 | CASSSVVSSPATDTQYF
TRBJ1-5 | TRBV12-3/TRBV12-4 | CASSYKGTVYSNQPQHF
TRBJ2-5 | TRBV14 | CASSQDGYRETQYF
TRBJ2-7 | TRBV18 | CASSPQGINEQYF
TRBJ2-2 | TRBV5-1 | CASSFTSGRDTGELFF
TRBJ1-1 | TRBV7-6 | CASSLLQGGTEAFF
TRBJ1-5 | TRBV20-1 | CSASSSLPLKSQHF
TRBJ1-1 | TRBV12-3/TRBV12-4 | CASTLWDKNTEAFF
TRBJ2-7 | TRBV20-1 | CSALTHPGTSRGEQYF
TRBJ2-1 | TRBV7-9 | CASSLGGLAGVEQFF
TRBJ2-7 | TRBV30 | CAWSIGQGYEQYF
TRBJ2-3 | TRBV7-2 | CASSPIRQGDTQYF
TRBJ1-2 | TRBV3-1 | CASNLGQGRGGYTF
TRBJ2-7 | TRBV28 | CASVGVGGYEQYF
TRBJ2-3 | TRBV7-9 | CAQPVRTETTDTQYF
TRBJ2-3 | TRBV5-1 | CASSLGLAGTTDTQYF
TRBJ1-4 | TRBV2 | CASSEQAGWGKLFF